Sequencing of this T cell receptor beta chain was carried out in a study of lymphopenia after photon versus proton radiotherapy. To note about this clone: The antigen remains undetermined.

Clones were sequenced by immunoSEQ multiplex PCR, and TCRdb holds only the in-frame ones, with some missing. The repertoire holds about 7,500 clones, approximately 86% seen once, with 3% to 3.5% in the top ten. Findings and limits, study-wide: Post-nadir TCR diversity decline inversely tracked overall survival among those who died. Photon-treated patients lost naive T cells and TCR diversity; proton-treated stayed stable. Survival link was tested only in deceased patients; proton benefit remains a possibility. Oligoclonal CD8+ Temra expansion after nadir drove photon patients' diversity drop.

CDR1 is MDHEN, CDR2 SYDVKM, per germline. Trimming pared 10 bases from V and 1 base from J, leaving 13 bases between. CDR3 length: 13 residues. This clonotype originated in an older woman with pancreatic cancer. The sequenced sample was peripheral blood, obtained from a patient treated with photon-based radiotherapy. The chain couples TRBV28 to TRBJ1-1; D unresolved. CDR3 sequence reads: CATIRPANTEAFF. In nucleotides, the CDR3 is TGTGCCACCATCAGACCGGCGAACACTGAAGCTTTCTTT.